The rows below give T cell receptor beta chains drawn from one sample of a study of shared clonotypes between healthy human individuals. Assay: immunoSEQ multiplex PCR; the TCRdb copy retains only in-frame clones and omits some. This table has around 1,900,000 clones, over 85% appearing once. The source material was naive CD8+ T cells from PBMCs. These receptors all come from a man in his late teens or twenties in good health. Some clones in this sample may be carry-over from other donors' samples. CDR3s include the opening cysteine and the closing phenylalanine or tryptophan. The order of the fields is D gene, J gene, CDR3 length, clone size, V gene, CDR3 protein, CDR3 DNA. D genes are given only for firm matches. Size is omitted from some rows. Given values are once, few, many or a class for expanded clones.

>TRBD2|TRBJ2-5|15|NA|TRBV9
CASGMTSGGQETQYF
TGTGCCAGTGGGATGACTAGCGGGGGACAAGAGACCCAGTACTTC
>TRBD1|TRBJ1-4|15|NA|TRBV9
CASSVGDSSNEKLFF
TGTGCCAGCAGCGTAGGGGACAGTAGTAATGAAAAACTGTTTTTT
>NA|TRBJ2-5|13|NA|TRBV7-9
CASSPRGQETQYF
TGTGCCAGCAGCCCTCGGGGCCAAGAGACCCAGTACTTC
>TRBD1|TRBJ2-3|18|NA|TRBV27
CASSLSYGGQGAKDTQYF
TGTGCCAGCAGTTTATCTTATGGGGGGCAGGGGGCGAAAGATACGCAGTATTTT
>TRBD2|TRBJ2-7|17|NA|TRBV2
CASSESGWTSGTYEQYF
TGTGCCAGCAGTGAATCGGGGTGGACTAGCGGAACCTACGAGCAGTACTTC
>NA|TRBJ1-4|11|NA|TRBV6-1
CASTIEKKLFF
TGTGCCAGCACGATTGAAAAAAAACTGTTTTTT
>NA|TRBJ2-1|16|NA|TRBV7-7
CASSPGVGSSYNEQFF
TGTGCCAGCAGCCCTGGAGTAGGGAGCTCCTACAATGAGCAGTTCTTC
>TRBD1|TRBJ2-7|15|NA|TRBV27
CASSLITGGSYEQYF
TGTGCCAGCAGTTTAATAACAGGGGGATCCTACGAGCAGTACTTC
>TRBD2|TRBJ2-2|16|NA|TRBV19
CASSSSGTSRAGELFF
TGTGCCAGTAGTTCCTCCGGGACTAGCAGGGCCGGGGAGCTGTTTTTT
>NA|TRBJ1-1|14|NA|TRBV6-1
CASSGYLHNTEAFF
TGTGCCAGCAGTGGCTATTTACATAACACTGAAGCTTTCTTT
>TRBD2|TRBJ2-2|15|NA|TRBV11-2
CASSPAGGTAGELFF
TGTGCCAGCAGCCCGGCGGGGGGGACGGCCGGGGAGCTGTTTTTT
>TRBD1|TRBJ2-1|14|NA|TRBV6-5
CASSRQGSYNEQFF
TGTGCCAGCAGCCGACAGGGGAGCTACAATGAGCAGTTCTTC
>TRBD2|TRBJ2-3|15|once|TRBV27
CASSSSGRPADTQYF
TGTGCCAGCAGTTCAAGCGGGAGGCCTGCAGATACGCAGTATTTT
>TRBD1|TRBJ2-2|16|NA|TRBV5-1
CASSLLHRGGTGELFF
TGCGCCAGCAGCTTGCTGCACAGGGGTGGAACCGGGGAGCTGTTTTTT
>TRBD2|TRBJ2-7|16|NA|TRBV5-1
CASSLAGLAGVHEQYF
TGCGCCAGCAGCTTGGCCGGTCTAGCGGGAGTCCACGAGCAGTACTTC
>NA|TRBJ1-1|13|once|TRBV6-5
CASSLGHNTEAFF
TGTGCCAGCAGCCTCGGACACAACACTGAAGCTTTCTTT
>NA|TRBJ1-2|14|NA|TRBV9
CASSVWGGSYGYTF
TGTGCCAGCAGCGTATGGGGAGGGTCCTATGGCTACACCTTC
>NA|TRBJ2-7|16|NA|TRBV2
CASSVSRVKGSYEQYF
TGTGCCAGCAGTGTTTCGAGGGTTAAGGGCTCCTACGAGCAGTACTTC
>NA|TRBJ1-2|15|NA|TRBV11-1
CASSSRAGEDYGYTF
TGTGCCAGCAGCTCAAGGGCAGGGGAGGACTATGGCTACACCTTC
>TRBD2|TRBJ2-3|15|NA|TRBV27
CASSFGRGSIDTQYF
TGTGCCAGCAGTTTTGGACGCGGGAGTATAGATACGCAGTATTTT
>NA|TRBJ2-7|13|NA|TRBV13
CASSPPGAVEQYF
TGTGCCAGCAGCCCCCCCGGGGCCGTCGAGCAGTACTTC
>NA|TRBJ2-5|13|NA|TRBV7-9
CASIGLTGETQYF
TGTGCCAGCATTGGTCTAACGGGAGAGACCCAGTACTTC
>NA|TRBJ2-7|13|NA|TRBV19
CASSIMGGYEQYF
TGTGCCAGTAGTATAATGGGGGGATACGAGCAGTACTTC
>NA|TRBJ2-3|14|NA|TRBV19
CASSIAASGDTQYF
TGTGCCAGTAGTATAGCGGCCTCGGGAGATACGCAGTATTTT
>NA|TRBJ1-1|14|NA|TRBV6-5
CASSSTPRNTEAFF
TGTGCCAGCAGTTCCACTCCAAGAAACACTGAAGCTTTCTTT
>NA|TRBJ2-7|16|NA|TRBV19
CASSTRRGGRPYEQYF
TGTGCCAGTAGTACTCGCCGGGGTGGACGCCCCTACGAGCAGTACTTC
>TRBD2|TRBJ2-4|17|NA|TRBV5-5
CASSLRLAGGKLNIQYF
TGTGCCAGCAGCTTGCGCCTAGCGGGAGGGAAATTAAACATTCAGTACTTC
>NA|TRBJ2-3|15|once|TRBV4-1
CASSQVFLLTDTQYF
TGCGCCAGCAGCCAAGTTTTCCTACTCACAGATACGCAGTATTTT
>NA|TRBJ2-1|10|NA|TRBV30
CAWRHNEQFF
TGTGCCTGGAGGCACAATGAGCAGTTCTTC
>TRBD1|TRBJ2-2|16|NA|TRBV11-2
CASSPRGQGNTGELFF
TGTGCCAGCAGCCCCCGCGGACAGGGGAACACCGGGGAGCTGTTTTTT
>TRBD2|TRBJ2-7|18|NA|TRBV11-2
CASSSGPLSSGRAYEQYF
TGTGCCAGCAGCTCAGGGCCCTTATCTAGCGGGAGGGCGTACGAGCAGTACTTC
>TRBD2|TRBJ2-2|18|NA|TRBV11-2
CASSLKTPEREDTGELFF
TGTGCCAGCAGCTTAAAAACCCCGGAGCGGGAGGACACCGGGGAGCTGTTTTTT
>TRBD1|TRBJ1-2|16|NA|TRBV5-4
CASSLARTGGDYGYTF
TGTGCCAGCAGCTTGGCTCGGACAGGGGGTGACTATGGCTACACCTTC
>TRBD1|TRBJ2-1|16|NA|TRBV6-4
CASSDGWTGAYNEQFF
TGTGCCAGCAGTGACGGGTGGACAGGGGCTTACAATGAGCAGTTCTTC
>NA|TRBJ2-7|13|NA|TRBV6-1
CASRTPGYYEQYF
TGTGCCAGCAGGACGCCAGGCTACTACGAGCAGTACTTC
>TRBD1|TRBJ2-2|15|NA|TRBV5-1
CASSLVQGDTGELFF
TGCGCCAGCAGCTTGGTACAGGGGGACACCGGGGAGCTGTTTTTT
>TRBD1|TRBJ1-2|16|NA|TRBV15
CATSRGTGLIRDGYTF
TGTGCCACCAGCAGAGGGACAGGGTTGATTAGGGATGGCTACACCTTC
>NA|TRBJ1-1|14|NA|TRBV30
CAWSVGVGGTEAFF
TGTGCCTGGAGTGTTGGGGTTGGCGGCACTGAAGCTTTCTTT
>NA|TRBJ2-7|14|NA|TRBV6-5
CASSYAQLGYEQYF
TGTGCCAGCAGTTACGCCCAGTTGGGCTACGAGCAGTACTTC